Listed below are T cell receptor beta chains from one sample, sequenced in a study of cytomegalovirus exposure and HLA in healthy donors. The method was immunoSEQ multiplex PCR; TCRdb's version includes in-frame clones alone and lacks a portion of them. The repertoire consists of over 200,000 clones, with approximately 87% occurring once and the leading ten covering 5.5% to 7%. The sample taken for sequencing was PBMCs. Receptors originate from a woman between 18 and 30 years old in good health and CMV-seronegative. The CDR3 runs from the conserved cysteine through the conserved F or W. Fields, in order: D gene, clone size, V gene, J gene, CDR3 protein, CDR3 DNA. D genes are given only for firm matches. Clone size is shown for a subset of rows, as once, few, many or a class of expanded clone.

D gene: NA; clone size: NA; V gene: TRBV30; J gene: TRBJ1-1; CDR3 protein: CAWSVRVGGFRGNTEAFF; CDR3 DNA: TGTGCCTGGAGTGTACGGGTTGGGGGTTTCCGGGGGAACACTGAAGCTTTCTTT
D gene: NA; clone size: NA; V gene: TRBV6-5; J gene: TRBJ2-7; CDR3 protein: CASSYLATHHEQYF; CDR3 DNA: TGTGCCAGCAGTTACTTGGCTACTCACCACGAGCAGTACTTC
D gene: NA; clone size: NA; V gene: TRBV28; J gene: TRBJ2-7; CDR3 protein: CASSSSGEVWEQYF; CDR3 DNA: TGTGCCAGCAGTTCCTCTGGGGAGGTGTGGGAGCAGTACTTC
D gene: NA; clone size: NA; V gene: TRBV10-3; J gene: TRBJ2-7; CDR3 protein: CAISAMAGSYEQYF; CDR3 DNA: TGTGCCATCAGTGCGATGGCGGGTTCCTACGAGCAGTACTTC
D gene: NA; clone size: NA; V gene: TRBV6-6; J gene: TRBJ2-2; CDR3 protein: CASSYGTDTGELFF; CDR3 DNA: TGTGCCAGCAGTTACGGGACGGACACCGGGGAGCTGTTTTTT
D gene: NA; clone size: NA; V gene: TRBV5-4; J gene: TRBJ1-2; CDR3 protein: CASRADTTNYGYTF; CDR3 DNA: TGTGCCAGCAGGGCAGATACCACTAACTATGGCTACACCTTC
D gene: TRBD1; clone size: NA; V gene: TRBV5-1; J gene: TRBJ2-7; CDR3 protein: CASSRNGQEGYEQYF; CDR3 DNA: TGCGCCAGCAGCCGAAACGGACAGGAAGGCTACGAGCAGTACTTC
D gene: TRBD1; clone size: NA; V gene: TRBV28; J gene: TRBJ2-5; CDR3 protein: CASSLQGWTQYF; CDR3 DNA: TGTGCCAGCAGTCTACAGGGGTGGACCCAGTACTTC
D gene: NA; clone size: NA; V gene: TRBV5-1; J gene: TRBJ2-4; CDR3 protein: CASSFTGLAKNIQYF; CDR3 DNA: TGCGCCAGCAGCTTTACAGGGCTAGCCAAAAACATTCAGTACTTC
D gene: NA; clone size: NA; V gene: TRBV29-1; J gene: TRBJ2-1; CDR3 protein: CSVEGFPNSYNEQFF; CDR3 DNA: TGCAGCGTTGAAGGTTTCCCGAACTCCTACAATGAGCAGTTCTTC
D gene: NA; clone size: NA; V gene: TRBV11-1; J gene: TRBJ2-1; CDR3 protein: CASSLGQLGVHEQFF; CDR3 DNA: TGTGCCAGCAGCCTCGGCCAGCTAGGAGTGCATGAGCAGTTCTTC
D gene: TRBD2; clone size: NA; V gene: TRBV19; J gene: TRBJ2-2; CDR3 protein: CASRGTSGTGGELFF; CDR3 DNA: TGTGCCAGTCGCGGGACTAGCGGGACGGGCGGGGAGCTGTTTTTT
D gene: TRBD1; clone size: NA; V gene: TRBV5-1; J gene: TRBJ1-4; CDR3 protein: CASSPGTAGEKLFF; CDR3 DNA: TGCGCCAGCAGCCCCGGGACAGCGGGTGAAAAACTGTTTTTT
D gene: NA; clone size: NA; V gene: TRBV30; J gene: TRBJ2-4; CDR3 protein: CAWSYERAKNIQYF; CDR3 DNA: TGTGCCTGGAGTTATGAACGAGCCAAAAACATTCAGTACTTC
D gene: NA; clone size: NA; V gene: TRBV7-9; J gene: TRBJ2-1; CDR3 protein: CASSLVGAPLRNEQFF; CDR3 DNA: TGTGCCAGCAGCTTAGTAGGGGCTCCATTACGCAATGAGCAGTTCTTC
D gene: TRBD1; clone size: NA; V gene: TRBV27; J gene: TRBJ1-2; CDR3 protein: CASSFWGQGDYGYTF; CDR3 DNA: TGTGCCAGCAGTTTTTGGGGACAGGGGGACTATGGCTACACCTTC
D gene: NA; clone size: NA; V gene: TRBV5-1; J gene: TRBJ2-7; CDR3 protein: CASSLEAYYEQYF; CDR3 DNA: TGCGCCAGCAGCTTGGAGGCGTACTACGAGCAGTACTTC
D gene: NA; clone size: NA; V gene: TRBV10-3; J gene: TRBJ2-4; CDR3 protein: CAISDPFESKNIQYF; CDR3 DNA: TGTGCCATCAGTGACCCTTTCGAGAGCAAAAACATTCAGTACTTC
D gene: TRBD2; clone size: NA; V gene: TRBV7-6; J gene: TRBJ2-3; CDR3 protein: CASSLASAGGLLKDTQYF; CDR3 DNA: TGTGCCAGCAGCTTAGCCTCGGCGGGGGGGCTGCTTAAAGATACGCAGTATTTT
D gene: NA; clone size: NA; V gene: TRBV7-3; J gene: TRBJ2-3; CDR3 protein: CASSLTGRGGTDTQYF; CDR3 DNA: TGTGCCAGCAGCTTAACAGGCAGGGGGGGCACAGATACGCAGTATTTT
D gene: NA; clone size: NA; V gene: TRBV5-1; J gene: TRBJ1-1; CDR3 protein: CASSLSGGNTEAFF; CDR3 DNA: TGCGCCAGCAGCTTGAGCGGAGGGAACACTGAAGCTTTCTTT
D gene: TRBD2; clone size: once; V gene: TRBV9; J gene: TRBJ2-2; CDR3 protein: CASTARAGADGELFF; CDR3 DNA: TGTGCCAGCACCGCGAGGGCGGGAGCTGACGGGGAGCTGTTTTTT
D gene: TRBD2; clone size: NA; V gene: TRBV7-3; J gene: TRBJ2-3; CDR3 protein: CASSLPKTSGSSDTQYF; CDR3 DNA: TGTGCCAGCAGCCTACCAAAGACTAGCGGGAGTTCAGATACGCAGTATTTT
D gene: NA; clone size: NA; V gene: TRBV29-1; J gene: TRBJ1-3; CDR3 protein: CSVEGLGNTIYF; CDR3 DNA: TGCAGCGTTGAGGGTCTTGGAAACACCATATATTTT
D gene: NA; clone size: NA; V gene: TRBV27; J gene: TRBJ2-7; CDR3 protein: CASSLAGTLSSYEQYF; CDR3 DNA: TGTGCCAGCAGTTTGGCGGGAACCCTTAGCTCCTACGAGCAGTACTTC
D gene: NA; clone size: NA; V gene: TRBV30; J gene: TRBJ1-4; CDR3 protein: CAWSVRSTNEKLFF; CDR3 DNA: TGTGCCTGGAGTGTTCGCAGCACGAATGAAAAACTGTTTTTT
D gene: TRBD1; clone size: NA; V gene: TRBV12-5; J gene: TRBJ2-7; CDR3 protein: CASGDTGAYEQYF; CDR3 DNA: TGTGCTAGTGGCGATACAGGGGCCTACGAGCAGTACTTC
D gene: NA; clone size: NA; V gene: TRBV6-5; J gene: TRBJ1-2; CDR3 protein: CASSPVGGFYGYTF; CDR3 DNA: TGTGCCAGCAGTCCTGTCGGCGGATTCTATGGCTACACCTTC
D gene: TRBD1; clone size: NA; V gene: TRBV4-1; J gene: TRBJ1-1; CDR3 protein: CASSQAGQGGTEAFF; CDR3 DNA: TGCGCCAGCAGCCAAGCAGGACAGGGAGGCACTGAAGCTTTCTTT
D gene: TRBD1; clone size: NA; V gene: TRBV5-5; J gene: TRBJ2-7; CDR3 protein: CASSPGDRTNEQYF; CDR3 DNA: TGTGCCAGCAGCCCGGGGGACAGGACGAACGAGCAGTACTTC
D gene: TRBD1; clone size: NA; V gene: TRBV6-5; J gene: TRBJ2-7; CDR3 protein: CASSYRGQGMDFVF; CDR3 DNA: TGTGCCAGCAGTTACAGGGGACAGGGCATGGATTTCGTCTTC
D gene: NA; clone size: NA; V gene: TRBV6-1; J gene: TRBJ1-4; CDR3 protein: CASSEYTGPLEKLFF; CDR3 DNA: TGTGCCAGCAGTGAATACACCGGCCCCCTTGAAAAACTGTTTTTT
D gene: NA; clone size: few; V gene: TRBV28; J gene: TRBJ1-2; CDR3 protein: CASSLVQGDYGYTF; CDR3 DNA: TGTGCCAGCAGTTTGGTACAGGGCGACTATGGCTACACCTTC
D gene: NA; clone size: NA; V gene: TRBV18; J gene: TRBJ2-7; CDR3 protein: CASSPAVPGVKTYEQYF; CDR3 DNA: TGTGCCAGCTCACCTGCGGTGCCGGGAGTTAAGACCTACGAGCAGTACTTC
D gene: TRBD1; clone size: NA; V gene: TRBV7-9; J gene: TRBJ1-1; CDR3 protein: CASSAGWTLRGQITEAFF; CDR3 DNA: TGTGCCAGCAGTGCCGGGTGGACTCTCAGGGGACAGATCACTGAAGCTTTCTTT
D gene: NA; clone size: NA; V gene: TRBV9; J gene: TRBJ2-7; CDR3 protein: CASSPRDYEQYF; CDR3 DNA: TGTGCCAGCAGCCCCCGGGACTACGAGCAGTACTTC
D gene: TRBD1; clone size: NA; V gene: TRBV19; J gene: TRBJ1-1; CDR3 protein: CASKSQGAGEAFF; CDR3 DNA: TGTGCCAGTAAATCTCAGGGGGCAGGAGAAGCTTTCTTT
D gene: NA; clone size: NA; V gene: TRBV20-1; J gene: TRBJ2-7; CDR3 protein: CSAGSYEQYF; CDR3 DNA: TGCAGTGCTGGGAGCTACGAGCAGTACTTC
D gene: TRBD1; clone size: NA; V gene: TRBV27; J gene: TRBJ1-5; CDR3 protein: CASNSGGAHQPQHF; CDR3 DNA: TGTGCCAGCAACTCAGGGGGCGCCCATCAGCCCCAGCATTTT
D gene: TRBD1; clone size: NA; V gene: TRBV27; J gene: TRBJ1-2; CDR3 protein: CASSPRQGNSYTYGYTF; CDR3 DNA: TGTGCCAGCAGCCCCCGACAGGGAAATTCCTATACCTATGGCTACACCTTC
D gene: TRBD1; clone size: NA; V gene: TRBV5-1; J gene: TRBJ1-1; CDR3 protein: CASSLLRGTGDTEAFF; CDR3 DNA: TGCGCCAGCAGCTTGCTAAGGGGGACAGGGGACACTGAAGCTTTCTTT
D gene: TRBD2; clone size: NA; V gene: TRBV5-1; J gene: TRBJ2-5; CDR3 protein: CASSTTSGGAGPLETQYF; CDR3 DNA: TGCGCCAGCAGCACAACTAGCGGGGGGGCCGGGCCCCTGGAGACCCAGTACTTC
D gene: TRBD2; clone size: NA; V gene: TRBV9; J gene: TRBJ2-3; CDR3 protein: CASSVGLTSTDTQYF; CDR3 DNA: TGTGCCAGCAGCGTGGGACTAACGAGCACAGATACGCAGTATTTT
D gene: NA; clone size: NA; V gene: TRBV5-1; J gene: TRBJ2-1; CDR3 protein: CASSSGLIEQFF; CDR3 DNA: TGCGCCAGCAGCTCCGGACTTATAGAGCAGTTCTTC
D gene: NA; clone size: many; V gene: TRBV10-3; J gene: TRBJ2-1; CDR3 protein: CAISPPRPQSSYNEQFF; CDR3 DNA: TGTGCCATCAGTCCGCCCCGGCCCCAGAGCTCCTACAATGAGCAGTTCTTC
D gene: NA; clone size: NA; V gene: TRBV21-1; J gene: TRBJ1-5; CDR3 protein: CASSKQRASNQPQHF; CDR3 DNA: TGTGCCAGCAGCAAACAAAGGGCAAGTAATCAGCCCCAGCATTTT
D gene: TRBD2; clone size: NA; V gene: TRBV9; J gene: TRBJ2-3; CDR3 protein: CASSVGQSSGGSTDTQYF; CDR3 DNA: TGTGCCAGCAGCGTAGGACAATCAAGCGGGGGGAGCACAGATACGCAGTATTTT
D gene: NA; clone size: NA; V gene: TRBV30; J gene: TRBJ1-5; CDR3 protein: CAWSLGQVYNQPQHF; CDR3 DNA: TGTGCCTGGAGTTTAGGGCAGGTGTATAATCAGCCCCAGCATTTT
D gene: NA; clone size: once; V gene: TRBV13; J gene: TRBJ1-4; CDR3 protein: CASSLGNEKLFF; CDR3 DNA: TGTGCCAGCAGCTTGGGTAATGAAAAACTGTTTTTT
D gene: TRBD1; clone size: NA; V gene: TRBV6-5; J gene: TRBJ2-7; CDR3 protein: CASSLAGQGAYEQYF; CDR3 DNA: TGTGCCAGCAGTTTGGCGGGACAGGGGGCCTACGAGCAGTACTTC
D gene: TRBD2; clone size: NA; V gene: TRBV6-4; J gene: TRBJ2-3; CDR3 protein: CASSGLAGGLRTDTQYF; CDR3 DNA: TGTGCCAGCAGCGGACTAGCGGGAGGGCTTCGGACAGATACGCAGTATTTT
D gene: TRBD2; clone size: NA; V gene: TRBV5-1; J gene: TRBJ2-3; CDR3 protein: CASSGLAGGNTDTQYF; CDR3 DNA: TGCGCCAGCAGCGGGCTAGCGGGGGGGAACACAGATACGCAGTATTTT
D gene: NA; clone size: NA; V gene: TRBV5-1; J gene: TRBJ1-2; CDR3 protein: CASSLAGSDGYTF; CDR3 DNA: TGCGCCAGCAGCTTGGCAGGTTCCGATGGCTACACCTTC
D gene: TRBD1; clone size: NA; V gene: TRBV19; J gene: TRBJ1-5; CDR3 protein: CASSDRVGQPQHF; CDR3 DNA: TGTGCCAGTAGCGACAGGGTGGGTCAGCCCCAGCATTTT